The source of this TCR beta chain is a study of Graves' ophthalmopathy and Graves' hyperthyroidism. Study summary: Peripheral blood collection took place at initial diagnosis, before any treatment.

Ten or more counts support this clonotype. Researchers took RNA transcripts and amplified TCR beta CDR3 regions from them. HTBI primers served in a first-round RT-PCR, which a second-round multiplex PCR followed. TCRdb redid the calling of the multiplex PCR reads with MiXCR, one entry per CDR3 protein. The sample shows 600,000 to 650,000 distinct CDR3 sequences, about a fifth of them seen only once. The term stable hyperthyroidism indicated an absence of ophthalmopathy within 18 months of follow-up. Ineligible for inclusion were patients with other autoimmune diseases, uncontrolled infections, pregnancy or lactation. Each diagnosis was determined on the basis of clinical symptoms, serum thyroxine, TRAb, thyroid ultrasound and orbital computed tomography. This CDR3 contains 17 residues. Germline CDR1 and CDR2: MNHEY and SMNVEV (reference sequence). The V gene lost 0 bases and the J gene lost 8 bases, with 22 bases spanning the gap.

The source of this sequence is a woman aged 18-29 years with stable Graves' hyperthyroidism. Some clones in this sample may be carry-over from other donors' samples. The chain recombines TRBV27 with TRBJ1-2; the D gene is possibly TRBD1 (6 bases). Sequenced: peripheral blood. The CDR3 here is CASSLSNGLGGSAGYTF. In nucleotides, the CDR3 is TGTGCCAGCAGTTTATCGAATGGGTTAGGGGGATCCGCGGGCTACACCTTC.